Listed below are T cell receptor beta chains from one sample, sequenced in a study of neurological immune-mediated disorders. TCRdb reprocessed the 5' RACE reads with MiXCR, giving one entry per CDR3 protein. The sample has under 45,000 distinct CDR3 sequences; more than 14% are singletons. The source material was CD4+ T cells from blood. The receptors shown here come from a woman aged 55-69 years with HTLV-1-associated myelopathy (HAM/TSP). Each CDR3 is given with its conserved first and last residue. Each record gives: J gene, D gene, clone size, V gene, CDR3 DNA, CDR3 protein. A D gene is named only where the DNA matches it firmly. Clone size, where shown, is once, few, many, or a class for clones that have expanded.

j_gene: TRBJ1-2
d_gene: TRBD1
abundance: many
v_gene: TRBV20-1
CDR3nt: TGCAGTGCTCTTGAAACAGGGGTCTCTGGCTACACCTTC
CDR3aa: CSALETGVSGYTF

j_gene: TRBJ2-1
d_gene: .
abundance: many
v_gene: TRBV2
CDR3nt: TGTGCCAGCAGTGAAGGACAGTCAAATGAGCAGTTCTTC
CDR3aa: CASSEGQSNEQFF

j_gene: TRBJ1-1
d_gene: TRBD1
abundance: many
v_gene: TRBV30
CDR3nt: TGTGCCTGGAGTCCTGGCCCGGGACAGGGGCCTAAAGCTTTCTTT
CDR3aa: CAWSPGPGQGPKAFF

j_gene: TRBJ1-2
d_gene: .
abundance: many
v_gene: TRBV29-1
CDR3nt: TGCAGCGTTGATGGGGGGGATTTTCCAAGCTATGGCTACACCTTC
CDR3aa: CSVDGGDFPSYGYTF

j_gene: TRBJ2-7
d_gene: TRBD1
abundance: many
v_gene: TRBV6-1
CDR3nt: TGTGCCAGCAGTGAAGCAAGACCGGGACAGGGGCTACGTGGCTCCTACGAGCAGTACTTC
CDR3aa: CASSEARPGQGLRGSYEQYF

j_gene: TRBJ2-2
d_gene: .
abundance: many
v_gene: TRBV5-1
CDR3nt: TGCGCCAGCAGCAAAACCCAACAGCTGAACACCGGGGAGCTGTTTTTT
CDR3aa: CASSKTQQLNTGELFF

j_gene: TRBJ1-4
d_gene: .
abundance: large
v_gene: TRBV5-1
CDR3nt: TGCGCCAGCAGGCCTCAGGGTCCTAATGAAAAACTGTTTTTT
CDR3aa: CASRPQGPNEKLFF

j_gene: TRBJ1-1
d_gene: TRBD1
abundance: few
v_gene: TRBV18
CDR3nt: TGTGCCAGCTCACCACGCGCAGGGGGGGATTTATGGACTGAAGCTTTCTTT
CDR3aa: CASSPRAGGDLWTEAFF

j_gene: TRBJ2-3
d_gene: .
abundance: many
v_gene: TRBV7-2
CDR3nt: TGTGCCAGCAGCTCACAACGTAGAAATACGCAGTATTTT
CDR3aa: CASSSQRRNTQYF

j_gene: TRBJ2-2
d_gene: TRBD2
abundance: many
v_gene: TRBV9
CDR3nt: TGTGCCAGCAGCGTACTAGCGGGGGAGAACACCGGGGAGCTGTTTTTT
CDR3aa: CASSVLAGENTGELFF

j_gene: TRBJ2-7
d_gene: TRBD1
abundance: many
v_gene: TRBV5-1
CDR3nt: TGCGCCAGCAGCTTGGTACAGGGGGCCTACGAGCAGTACTTC
CDR3aa: CASSLVQGAYEQYF

j_gene: TRBJ2-7
d_gene: TRBD1
abundance: many
v_gene: TRBV7-9
CDR3nt: TGTGCCAGCAGCGACCGAGGGAAGGGGGCTATCTACGAGCAGTACTTC
CDR3aa: CASSDRGKGAIYEQYF

j_gene: TRBJ1-1
d_gene: TRBD1
abundance: many
v_gene: TRBV5-1
CDR3nt: TGCGCCAGCAGCGGGCGGACAGGGAACACTGAAGCTTTCTTT
CDR3aa: CASSGRTGNTEAFF

j_gene: TRBJ1-4
d_gene: .
abundance: many
v_gene: TRBV20-1
CDR3nt: TGCAGTGCTAGAGATTCAGCAGGGGCTGAAAAACTGTTTTTT
CDR3aa: CSARDSAGAEKLFF

j_gene: TRBJ2-1
d_gene: .
abundance: many
v_gene: TRBV2
CDR3nt: TGTGCCAGCAGTGAAACTACGACGGGGAGTGAGCAGTTCTTC
CDR3aa: CASSETTTGSEQFF

j_gene: TRBJ2-3
d_gene: .
abundance: .
v_gene: TRBV5-1
CDR3nt: TGCGCCAGCAGCTTTGAAGCTCCCACAGATACGCAGTATTTT
CDR3aa: CASSFEAPTDTQYF

j_gene: TRBJ2-1
d_gene: TRBD1
abundance: many
v_gene: TRBV5-1
CDR3nt: TGCGCCAGCAGCTTGTTTACGGGACAGGATAATGAGCAGTTCTTC
CDR3aa: CASSLFTGQDNEQFF

j_gene: TRBJ1-2
d_gene: .
abundance: many
v_gene: TRBV5-6
CDR3nt: TGTGCCAGCAGCTTGGCAAGAAATCCCAGGGCTACCTTC
CDR3aa: CASSLARNPRATF

j_gene: TRBJ2-5
d_gene: .
abundance: many
v_gene: TRBV20-1
CDR3nt: TGCAGTGCTCACCCGGGACATGGAGAGACCCAGTACTTC
CDR3aa: CSAHPGHGETQYF

j_gene: TRBJ2-2
d_gene: .
abundance: many
v_gene: TRBV18
CDR3nt: TGTGCCAGCTCACCCCGACTGGACGTGAACACCGGGGAGCTGTTTTTT
CDR3aa: CASSPRLDVNTGELFF